The 19 T cell receptor beta chains listed next were all sequenced from one sample in a study of identical twins. Via MiXCR, TCRdb re-called the 5' RACE reads, giving one row per CDR3 protein. Here the sample spans 700,000 to 950,000 distinct CDR3 sequences, 9% to 15% being singletons. Another study also made use of these data, one on yellow fever vaccine responses in identical twins.

The source material was PBMCs. These receptors were taken from a woman aged 18-29 years in good health.

Ten or more counts support this clonotype. The gene calls are TRBV20-1 and TRBJ2-7; 8 nucleotides line up with TRBD2. In germline, CDR1 is DFQATT, CDR2 SNEGSKA (reference sequence). V lost 3 bases to trimming and J lost 3 bases; unmatched junction nucleotides: 10. The CDR3 contains 15 residues. CDR3 nucleotides: TGCAGTGCTAGGACCCCTTCACGGGAGGGCTACGAGCAGTACTTC. Amino acids: CSARTPSREGYEQYF.

This clonotype was detected a few times. This chain links TRBV5-5 with TRBJ2-5; TRBD2 aligns across 9 bases. Germline V lookup: CDR1 SGHKS, CDR2 YYEKEE (reference sequence). Trimming cost V 4 bases and J 3 bases; bases outside gene matches: 10. The CDR3 length is 16 residues. CDR3 residues: CASSQDEAGGKETQYF. The DNA for the CDR3 is TGTGCCAGCAGCCAAGATGAAGCGGGGGGAAAAGAGACCCAGTACTTC.

The chain has TRBV5-1 and TRBJ2-3, with a weak D call TRBD2 (5 bases). CDR1 and CDR2 from the germline V gene are SGHRS and YFSETQ. Deletions cut 1 base from V and 1 base from J, with 10 bases between. The CDR3 loop spans 15 amino acids. The CDR3 DNA follows: TGCGCCAGCAGCTTGTGGGGAGCTGGCACAGATACGCAGTATTTT. The encoded protein is CASSLWGAGTDTQYF.

This clonotype came up a few times. The chain is built from TRBV15 and TRBJ2-7, with TRBD2 identical over 7 bases. The CDR3 is 14 residues long. J was trimmed by 7 bases and V by 5 bases; bases with no gene match: 11. Germline V CDR1 and CDR2: LNHNV, YYDKDF (reference sequence). The CDR3 coding sequence is TGTGCCACCAGCTCCCGGGGGGTTAGCGGAGAGCAGTACTTC. This gives the protein CATSSRGVSGEQYF.

The rearrangement links TRBV10-3 to TRBJ2-5; D may be TRBD1 or TRBD2 (5 bases each). This CDR3 is 13 amino acids long. Germline loops: CDR1 ENHRY, CDR2 SYGVKD. V lost 6 bases, J lost 4 bases, and 12 bases lay in between. CDR3: CAIRGTDGETQYF. DNA for the CDR3: TGTGCCATCAGAGGGACCGACGGAGAGACCCAGTACTTC.

The table lists this clonotype with a few counts. This chain joins TRBV5-1 and TRBJ2-1; no definite D call. The CDR3 runs to 13 residues. The V and J ends lost 0 bases and 6 bases respectively, with 7 bases between them. CDR1 is SGHRS and CDR2 is YFSETQ in the germline V gene. The CDR3 protein is CASSLVEINEQFF. In DNA, the CDR3 is TGCGCCAGCAGCTTGGTTGAGATCAATGAGCAGTTCTTC.

The J gene is TRBJ1-1, the V gene TRBV6-5; D remains unclear. Trimming stripped 3 bases from V and 4 bases from J, with 15 bases between. This CDR3 is built from 15 residues. Germline V CDR1 and CDR2: MNHEY, SVGAGI. The CDR3: CASSYSGFGSTEAFF. CDR3 DNA sequence: TGTGCCAGCAGTTATTCCGGGTTTGGTAGCACTGAAGCTTTCTTT.

This clonotype was detected a few times. V is TRBV29-1 and J is TRBJ2-1; 9 bases fit TRBD2. The germline gives CDR1 SQVTM, CDR2 ANQGSEA. The CDR3 consists of 17 residues. The J segment lost 1 base and the V segment lost 4 bases, leaving 11 bases of the junction unmatched. The CDR3: CSVGVAGVSRSYNEQFF. The CDR3 DNA follows: TGCAGCGTTGGCGTAGCGGGAGTCAGCAGATCCTACAATGAGCAGTTCTTC.

Comments on this clonotype: Relative to the germline gene, one junction end is altered; a read error may explain this. This chain links TRBV7-9 with TRBJ1-1; D gene unclear. The length of the CDR3 is 14 residues. Germline V gene lookup returns CDR1 SEHNR and CDR2 FQNEAQ (reference sequence). CDR3 nucleotide sequence: TGTGCCGGCAGCTTAGCGCTTCAGGACACTGAAGCTTTCTTT. Encoded protein: CAGSLALQDTEAFF.

This clonotype was counted only a few times. This rearrangement joins TRBV19 to TRBJ1-1; TRBD1 matches 8 bases. In germline, CDR1 is LNHDA, CDR2 SQIVND (reference sequence). The CDR3 covers 16 residues. Losses at the gene ends were 7 bases for V and 1 base for J; bases not matched to a gene: 11. CDR3 coding DNA: TGTGCCAGTAATAACCATCCCGGACAGGGGAACACTGAAGCTTTCTTT. Translated, it gives CASNNHPGQGNTEAFF.

In this sample, this clonotype turned up a few times. This chain connects TRBV20-1 to TRBJ2-3, with D perhaps matching TRBD1 or TRBD2 (6 bases each). V was clipped by 1 base and J by 4 bases, with 15 bases between them. This CDR3 region has 15 residues. CDR1 and CDR2 from the germline V gene are DFQATT and SNEGSKA (reference sequence). Here the CDR3 reads CSARAGGRDADTQYF. The CDR3 coding sequence is TGCAGTGCTAGAGCTGGGGGGCGGGACGCAGATACGCAGTATTTT.

CDR3 coding DNA: TGCGCCAGCAGCTCGGGACTAGCGGGATTTGGAGAGACCCAGTACTTC. Translation gives CASSSGLAGFGETQYF. V and J are TRBV5-1 and TRBJ2-5; TRBD2 agrees at 13 bases. Germline CDR1 and CDR2: SGHRS and YFSETQ. Unmatched junction bases numbered 6, after V lost 3 bases and J lost 4 bases. There are 16 residues in the CDR3.

This clonotype was observed a handful of times. This sequence joins TRBV12-3 or TRBV12-4 and TRBJ1-5; 7 bases fit TRBD1. J gave up 7 bases and V 4 bases, and 10 bases lay outside the gene matches. The CDR3 spans 15 residues. In nucleotides, the CDR3 is TGTGCCAGCAGTTCCGGGACAGCGAATTTCCAGCCCCAGCATTTT. It encodes CASSSGTANFQPQHF.

The V call is TRBV3-1, the J call TRBJ2-3; D perhaps matches TRBD1 (5 bases). This CDR3 contains 16 residues. Trimming removed 4 bases at V and 4 bases at J, with 18 bases between. Per the germline V gene, CDR1 is LGHDT and CDR2 is YNNKEL (reference sequence). CDR3 protein: CASSPEMGPIPDTQYF. The CDR3, as DNA: TGTGCCAGCAGCCCAGAGATGGGGCCGATCCCAGATACGCAGTATTTT.

This chain connects TRBV27 to TRBJ2-3; D perhaps matches TRBD2 (5 bases). Germline lookup yields CDR1 MNHEY and CDR2 SMNVEV (reference sequence). V lost 5 bases and J lost 2, with 11 bases in between. The CDR3 covers 14 residues. This chain's CDR3 is CASSPDYHTDTQYF. Written as DNA, the CDR3 is TGTGCCAGCAGTCCCGACTACCACACAGATACGCAGTATTTT.

This chain joins TRBV5-1 and TRBJ2-3; D not resolved. The CDR3 length is 16 residues. Germline lookup yields CDR1 SGHRS and CDR2 YFSETQ. Trimming took 0 bases from V and 2 from J, leaving 13 bases between them. Here the CDR3 reads CASSLVLGRNTDTQYF. DNA for the CDR3: TGCGCCAGCAGCTTGGTTCTCGGCCGGAACACAGATACGCAGTATTTT.

The J gene is TRBJ2-3, the V gene TRBV4-2; D perhaps matches TRBD2 (6 bases). The CDR3 extends over 15 amino acids. V lost 0 bases and J lost 4, with 11 bases in between. In germline, CDR1 is LGHNA, CDR2 YNFKEQ. The CDR3 bases are TGTGCCAGCAGCCAAGATTTTCGCGGGGCAGATACGCAGTATTTT. Residues: CASSQDFRGADTQYF.

This clonotype was found many times. This chain connects TRBV24-1 to TRBJ1-2, with 7 bases identical to TRBD1. V was pared by 3 bases and J by 7 bases, with 10 bases of the junction left unmatched. The CDR3 is made up of 15 amino acids. Germline CDR1 is KGHDR and CDR2 is SFDVKD. CDR3 sequence: CATSDRGGGRTGYTF. The CDR3, as DNA: TGTGCCACCAGTGATCGCGGAGGGGGCAGAACTGGCTACACCTTC.

This clonotype was picked up many times. The chain links TRBV29-1 to TRBJ1-1; the D is unclear. The V and J ends lost 7 bases and 5 bases respectively, with 17 bases between them. There are 13 residues in the CDR3. Per germline, CDR1 SQVTM and CDR2 ANQGSEA. CDR3 nucleotide sequence: TGCAGCGCGGGCATCGGTTTAAGAACTGAAGCTTTCTTT. Its translation: CSAGIGLRTEAFF.